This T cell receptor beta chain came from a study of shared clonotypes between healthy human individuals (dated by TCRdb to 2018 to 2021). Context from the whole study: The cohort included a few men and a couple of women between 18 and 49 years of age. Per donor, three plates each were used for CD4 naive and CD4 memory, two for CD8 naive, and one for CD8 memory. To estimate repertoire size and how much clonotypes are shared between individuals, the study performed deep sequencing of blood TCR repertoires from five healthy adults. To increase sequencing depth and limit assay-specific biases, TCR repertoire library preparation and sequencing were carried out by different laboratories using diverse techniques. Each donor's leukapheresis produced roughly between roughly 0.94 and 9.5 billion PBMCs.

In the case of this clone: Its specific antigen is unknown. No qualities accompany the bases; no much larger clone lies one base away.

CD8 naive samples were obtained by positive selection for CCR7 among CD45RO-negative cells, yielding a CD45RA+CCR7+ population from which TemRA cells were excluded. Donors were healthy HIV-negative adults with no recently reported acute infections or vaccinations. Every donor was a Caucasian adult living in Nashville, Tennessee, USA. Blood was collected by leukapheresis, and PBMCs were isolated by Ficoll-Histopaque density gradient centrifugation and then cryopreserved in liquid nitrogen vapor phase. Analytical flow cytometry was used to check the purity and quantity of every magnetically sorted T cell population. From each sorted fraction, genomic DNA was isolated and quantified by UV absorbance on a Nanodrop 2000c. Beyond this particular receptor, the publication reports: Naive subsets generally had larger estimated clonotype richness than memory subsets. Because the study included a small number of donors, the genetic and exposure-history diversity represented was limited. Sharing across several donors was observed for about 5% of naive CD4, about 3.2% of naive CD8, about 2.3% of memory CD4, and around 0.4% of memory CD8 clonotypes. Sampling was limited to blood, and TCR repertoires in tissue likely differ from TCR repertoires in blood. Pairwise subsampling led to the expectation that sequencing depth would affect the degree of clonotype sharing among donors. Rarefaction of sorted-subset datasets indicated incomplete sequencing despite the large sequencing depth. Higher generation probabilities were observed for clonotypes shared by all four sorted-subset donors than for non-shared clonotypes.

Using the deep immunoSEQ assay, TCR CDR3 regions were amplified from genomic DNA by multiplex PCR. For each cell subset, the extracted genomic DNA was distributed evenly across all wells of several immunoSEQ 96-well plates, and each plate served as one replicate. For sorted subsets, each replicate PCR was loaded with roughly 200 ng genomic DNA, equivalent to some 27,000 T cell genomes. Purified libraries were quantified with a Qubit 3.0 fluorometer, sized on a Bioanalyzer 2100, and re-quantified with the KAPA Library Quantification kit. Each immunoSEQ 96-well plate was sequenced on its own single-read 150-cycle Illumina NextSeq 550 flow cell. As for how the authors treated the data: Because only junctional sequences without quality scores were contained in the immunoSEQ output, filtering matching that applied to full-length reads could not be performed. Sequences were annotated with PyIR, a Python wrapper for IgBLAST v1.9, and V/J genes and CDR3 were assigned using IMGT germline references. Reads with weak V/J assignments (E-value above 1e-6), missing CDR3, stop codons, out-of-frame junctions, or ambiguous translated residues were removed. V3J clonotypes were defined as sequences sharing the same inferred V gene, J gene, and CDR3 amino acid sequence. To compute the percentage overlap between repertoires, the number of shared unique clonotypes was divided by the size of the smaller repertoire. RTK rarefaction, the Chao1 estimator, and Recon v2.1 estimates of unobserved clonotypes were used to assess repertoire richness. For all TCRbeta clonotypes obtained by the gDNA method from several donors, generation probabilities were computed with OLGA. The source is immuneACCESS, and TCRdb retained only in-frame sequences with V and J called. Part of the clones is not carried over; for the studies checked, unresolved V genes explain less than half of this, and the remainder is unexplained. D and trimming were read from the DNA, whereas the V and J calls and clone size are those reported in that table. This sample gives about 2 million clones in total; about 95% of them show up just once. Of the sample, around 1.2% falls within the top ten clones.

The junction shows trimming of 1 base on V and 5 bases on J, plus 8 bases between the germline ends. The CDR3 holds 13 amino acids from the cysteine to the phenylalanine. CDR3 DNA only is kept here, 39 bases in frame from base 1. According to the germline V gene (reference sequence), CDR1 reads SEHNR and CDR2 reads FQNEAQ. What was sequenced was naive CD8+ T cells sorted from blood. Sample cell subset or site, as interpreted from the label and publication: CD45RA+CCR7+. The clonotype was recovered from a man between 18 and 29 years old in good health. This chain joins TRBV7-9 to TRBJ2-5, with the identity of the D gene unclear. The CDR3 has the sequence CASSLEVRETQYF. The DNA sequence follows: TGTGCCAGCAGCTTAGAGGTGAGGGAGACCCAGTACTTC. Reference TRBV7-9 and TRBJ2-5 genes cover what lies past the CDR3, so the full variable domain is DTGVSQNPRHKITKRGQNVTFRCDPISEHNRLYWYRQTLGQGPEFLTYFQNEAQLEKSRLLSDRFSAERPKGSFSTLEIQRTEQGDSAMYLCASSLEVRETQYFGPGTRLLVL.